This TCR beta chain came from a study of metastatic and nonmetastatic thyroid tumors. Study overall: Malignant and benign thyroid patients had repertoires compared in peripheral blood and tumor or nodule tissue.

TCRdb reprocessed the PCR reads via MiXCR. The repertoire has tens of thousands of clones, about 29% of them found once; the top ten carry around 9.9%. There were no patients who had received any treatment before thyroid surgery. CDR3 length: 13 residues. Trimming shortened V by 0 bases and J by 7 bases, and 11 bases separated the two germline ends. CDR1 and CDR2 from the germline V gene are SGHRS and YFSETQ. This clone has more than one count but fewer than ten. V usage is TRBV5-1 and J usage is TRBJ2-7; D is possibly TRBD2 (5 bases). Sequenced material: blood. The TCR sequence derives from a male donor with papillary thyroid cancer or a benign thyroid nodule (not recorded which). Some clones in this sample may be carry-over from other donors' samples. In DNA, the CDR3 is TGCGCCAGCAGCTTGGGAAGGGCGGGTGAGCAGTACTTC. Protein product: CASSLGRAGEQYF.